Below, 20 T cell receptor beta chains from the same sample are listed, as sequenced in a study of T cells in women clearing cervical HPV infection. Sequencing was performed with immunoSEQ multiplex PCR; in TCRdb, only in-frame clones are kept and a portion is missing. The sample table sets out more than 25,000 clones. The sample comprised blood buffy coat. The receptor set was obtained from a woman aged 18-69 years with a cervical HPV16 infection that either progressed to CIN3+ or cleared (not recorded which).

For this clone: The read terminates 3 residues ahead of where the CDR3 ends, so the germline J gene completes it. The chain has TRBV12-3 or TRBV12-4 and TRBJ1-4; weak D call: TRBD1 (6 bases). Trimming removed 8 bases from V and 8 bases from J, with 12 bases in between. The CDR3 has 12 residues. CDR3 bases read: TGTGCCAGCCGGGCAGGGGAGGAAAAA. This encodes CASRAGEEK. The full CDR3 protein is CASRAGEEKLFF.

To note about this clone: The read is 3 residues too short to cover the CDR3 end, so that end is filled in from the germline J gene. The chain employs TRBV4-1 and TRBJ1-5; D not resolved. This CDR3 has 17 amino acids. CDR1 MGHRA and CDR2 YSYEKL come from the germline V gene. Trimming removed 0 bases from V and 3 bases from J, with 15 bases in between. CDR3 bases read: TGCGCCAGCAGCCAAGAAGGGAAGGGAGCGGACAATCAGCCC. It is translated as CASSQEGKGADNQP. The entire CDR3 reads CASSQEGKGADNQPQHF.

In the case of this clone: The CDR3 end lies 3 residues beyond the end of the read and is filled in from the germline J gene. The chain employs TRBV27 and TRBJ1-2; TRBD1 is a possible D gene (5 bases). CDR1 is MNHEY, CDR2 SMNVEV, per germline (reference sequence). The ends were cut back, 3 bases at V and 7 bases at J, with 9 bases in the middle. The CDR3 covers 12 residues. The DNA read from the CDR3 is TGTGCCAGCAGTTTGGCGGGGCGTGGC. Its translation: CASSLAGRG. The entire CDR3 reads CASSLAGRGYTF.

A word on this clone: The missing CDR3 end, 3 residues past where the read stops, is filled in from the germline J gene. V is TRBV7-8 and J is TRBJ2-7, with 10 bases lining up with TRBD2. V shed 4 bases, J shed 4 bases, and the junction held 4 bases outside the gene matches. Germline V lookup: CDR1 SGHVS, CDR2 FQNEAQ. The CDR3 runs to 14 residues. The sequenced CDR3 bases are TGTGCCAGCAGCTCGGGACTAGCGCCTTACGAG. It codes for CASSSGLAPYE. The whole CDR3 reads CASSSGLAPYEQYF.

About this clone: The read finishes 3 residues shy of the CDR3 end, and the germline J gene is used to complete it. The chain couples TRBV6-1 to TRBJ1-3; TRBD1 aligns across 12 bases. The germline CDR1 and CDR2 sequences are MNHNS and SASEGT. The J segment lost 5 bases and the V segment lost 0 bases, leaving 2 bases of the junction unmatched. The CDR3 has 16 amino acids. The CDR3 region is CASSEAGQGARNTIYF. The CDR3 DNA, read in part, is TGTGCCAGCAGTGAAGCGGGACAGGGGGCGCGAAACACC.

On this clone: The CDR3 end falls 3 residues outside the read, so it is completed with the germline J gene. V usage is TRBV29-1 and J usage is TRBJ2-2; a possible D gene is TRBD1 (6 bases). Germline V lookup: CDR1 SQVTM, CDR2 ANQGSEA. This CDR3 is built from 15 residues. V lost 4 bases, J lost 3 bases, and 15 bases lay in between. This CDR3 reads CSVAQGWGDTGELFF. The DNA read from the CDR3 is TGCAGCGTTGCCCAGGGGTGGGGAGACACCGGGGAG.

To note about this clone: With the read ending 3 residues before the CDR3 end, the germline J gene is used to fill in that end. The chain links TRBV7-8 to TRBJ1-2; TRBD1 matches 7 bases. Germline CDR1 reads SGHVS; CDR2 reads FQNEAQ. Trimming cost V 5 bases and J 2 bases; bases outside gene matches: 8. CDR3 length equals 15 residues. CDR3 bases read: TGTGCCAGCAGCCTCAAAGGCAGGGGGAACTATGGC. Translating gives CASSLKGRGNYG. The full-length CDR3 reads as CASSLKGRGNYGYTF.

About this clone: Coverage ceases 3 residues before the CDR3 finishes, and the germline J gene fills in the end. The chain employs TRBV7-2 and TRBJ1-5, with 8 bases aligning to TRBD1. V shed 10 bases, J shed 0 bases, and the junction held 8 bases outside the gene matches. Germline CDR1 is SGHTA and CDR2 is FQGNSA. The CDR3 runs to 15 residues. CDR3 DNA (partial): TGTGCCATCGGACAGGGCCCGTATAGCAATCAGCCC. Translated: CAIGQGPYSNQP. The whole CDR3 reads CAIGQGPYSNQPQHF.

Worth noting for this clone: The CDR3 end lies 3 residues beyond the end of the read and is filled in from the germline J gene. The rearrangement uses TRBV20-1 and TRBJ1-4, with D possibly TRBD1 on 5 matching bases. Trimming took 1 base from V and 5 from J, leaving 11 bases between them. The germline V gene has CDR1 DFQATT and CDR2 SNEGSKA (reference sequence). The CDR3 is 14 residues long. CDR3 DNA (partial): TGCAGTGCTAGAGTCCAGGGTTCAAATGAAAAA. Residues: CSARVQGSNEK. The CDR3 as a whole reads CSARVQGSNEKLFF.

On this clone: The read is 3 residues too short to cover the CDR3 end, so that end is filled in from the germline J gene. This chain uses TRBV20-1 with TRBJ2-3; 7 bases agree with TRBD1. CDR3 length: 15 residues. CDR1 is DFQATT, CDR2 SNEGSKA, per germline (reference sequence). The J segment lost 3 bases and the V segment lost 3 bases, leaving 9 bases of the junction unmatched. This CDR3 reads CSARKLSGGTDTQYF. The DNA read from the CDR3 is TGCAGTGCTAGGAAACTCTCAGGGGGTACAGATACG.

A remark on this clone: The CDR3 goes on 3 residues after the read ends, and that part is filled in from the germline J gene. The V and J genes are TRBV6-2 or TRBV6-3 and TRBJ2-7; TRBD1 might be the D (6 bases). This CDR3 is 13 amino acids long. Deletions cut 1 base from V and 4 bases from J, with 8 bases between. CDR1 MNHEY and CDR2 SVGEGT come from the germline V gene. The CDR3 bases that were read are TGTGCCAGCAGTTACTATAGGGGGTACGAG. It translates to CASSYYRGYE. The full CDR3 sequence reads CASSYYRGYEQYF.

The CDR3 reads CASSQQGPYEQYF. The covered CDR3 bases are TGTGCCAGTAGCCAACAGGGGCCCTACGAG. J is TRBJ2-7 and V is TRBV2, with 7 bases identical to TRBD1. The read gets to within 3 residues of the CDR3 end, and the germline J gene fills in the rest. CDR1 SNHLY and CDR2 FYNNEI come from the germline V gene. CDR3 length equals 13 residues. The V segment lost 9 bases and the J segment 2 bases; nucleotides outside the gene matches: 7.

Points on this clone: The CDR3 end lies 3 residues beyond the end of the read and is filled in from the germline J gene. The rearrangement uses TRBV19 and TRBJ2-3; D possibly corresponds to TRBD2 (6 bases). Trimming cost V 5 bases and J 0 bases, with 9 bases left between them. This CDR3 spans 14 amino acids. Germline values: CDR1 LNHDA, CDR2 SQIVND (reference sequence). The CDR3 DNA, read in part, is TGTGCCAGTAGTTTGGGGACTAGCACAGATACG. Its translation is CASSLGTSTDT. The entire CDR3 sequence reads CASSLGTSTDTQYF.

On this clone itself: Additional DNA sequences in this sample encode the identical CDR3. The chain's CDR3 is CASSRGTGEGYTF. The sequenced part of the CDR3 DNA is TGTGCCAGCAGTAGAGGGACAGGGGAGGGC. V gene TRBV13 combines with J gene TRBJ1-2; 10 nucleotides agree with TRBD1. The read stops 3 residues short of the end of the CDR3; the missing end is completed from the germline J gene. Looked up from germline, CDR1 is PRHDT and CDR2 is FYEKMQ (reference sequence). This CDR3 has 13 amino acids.

Of note for this clone: The read ends 3 residues shy of where the CDR3 ends; the end is completed using the germline J gene. The chain links TRBV6-2 or TRBV6-3 to TRBJ1-1; TRBD1 matches at 9 bases. Germline V CDR1 and CDR2: MNHEY, SVGEGT. With 6 bases clipped from V and 0 bases from J, the junction kept 2 bases outside the gene matches. The CDR3 is made up of 14 amino acids. The DNA read from the CDR3 is TGTGCCAGCAGCGACAGGGGGTTGAACACTGAA. This translates into CASSDRGLNTE. The whole CDR3 sequence is CASSDRGLNTEAFF.

For this clone: The CDR3 is cut off 3 residues early in the read; its end comes from the germline J gene. The rearrangement links TRBV30 to TRBJ2-7; 9 bases map to TRBD1. Germline V gives CDR1 GTSNPN, CDR2 SVGIG (reference sequence). The junction had 7 bases not matched to a gene; V was cut back by 2 bases and J by 5 bases. This CDR3 spans 14 amino acids. CDR3 sequence reads: CAWSSGTGRHEQYF. The DNA read from the CDR3 is TGTGCCTGGAGTTCCGGGACAGGGCGACACGAG.

Turning to this clone: The CDR3 end lies 3 residues beyond the end of the read and is filled in from the germline J gene. V gene TRBV19 combines with J gene TRBJ1-3; unclear D gene. The germline V and J ends were trimmed by 1 base and 4 bases, with 11 bases remaining between them. Germline V gives CDR1 LNHDA, CDR2 SQIVND (reference sequence). The CDR3 runs to 15 residues. Partial CDR3 DNA: TGTGCCAGTAGTATAGGAAGGCTGACAGGAAACACC. Translating gives CASSIGRLTGNT. The whole CDR3 reads CASSIGRLTGNTIYF. Full variable domain (remainder filled in from reference TRBV19 and TRBJ1-3): DGGITQSPKYLFRKEGQNVTLSCEQNLNHDAMYWYRQDPGQGLRLIYYSQIVNDFQKGDIAEGYSVSREKKESFPLTVTSAQKNPTAFYLCASSIGRLTGNTIYFGEGSWLTVV.

To note about this clone: The read stops 3 residues short of the end of the CDR3; the missing end is completed from the germline J gene. The V call is TRBV10-1, the J call TRBJ1-2; TRBD1 aligns across 10 bases. V gave up 8 bases and J gave up 5 bases; unmatched junction bases: 8. From germline, CDR1 is WNHNN and CDR2 SYGVQD (reference sequence). This CDR3 is built from 14 residues. Here the CDR3 reads CASLDRGQGYGYTF. The part of the CDR3 DNA that was read is TGCGCCAGCCTTGACAGGGGGCAAGGTTATGGC.

A note on this clone: The CDR3 goes on 3 residues after the read ends, and that part is filled in from the germline J gene. V and J are TRBV30 and TRBJ1-1, with a possible D match to TRBD1 (5 bases). Germline CDR1 reads GTSNPN; CDR2 reads SVGIG (reference sequence). Trimming stripped 5 bases from V and 6 bases from J, with 16 bases between. The CDR3 runs 13 residues. CDR3 amino acids: CAWAHPGIPEAFF. CDR3 DNA (partial): TGTGCCTGGGCCCATCCAGGGATTCCTGAA.

In regard to this clone: The CDR3 end is not reached by the read, which stops 3 residues before it; the germline J gene fills it in. This chain connects TRBV7-3 to TRBJ1-1; no clear D. In germline, CDR1 is SGHTA, CDR2 FQGTGA. The V gene lost 6 bases and the J gene lost 0 bases, with 8 bases spanning the gap. The CDR3 extends over 13 amino acids. The CDR3: CASSSQLNTEAFF. The DNA read from the CDR3 is TGTGCCAGCAGTTCACAGCTGAACACTGAA.